This TCR beta chain stems from a study of T cells after yellow fever vaccination. Findings and caveats of the study: Once the booster was given, most primary-vaccination clones reappeared, at about 96% for CD4 and roughly 85% for CD8. Abundant clonotypes from the bulk population could get into FACS-sorted repertoires as contaminants.

This clonotype was counted a few times. Antigen: not known. Trimming cost V 1 base and J 16 bases, with 15 bases left between them. The germline V gene encodes CDR1 SGHDT and CDR2 YYEEEE. This CDR3 comprises 12 residues. Template switching by 5'RACE produced TCR cDNA, adding a universal primer site and UMIs. TCRdb re-called the 5' RACE reads through MiXCR, storing one row per CDR3 protein. Altogether under 300,000 distinct CDR3 sequences are present, over 10% being singletons, with the ten largest covering 0.4% to 0.55%. The specimen comprised CD4+ T cells sorted from PBMCs, sampled 45 days after the yellow fever booster vaccination. V is TRBV5-6 and J is TRBJ2-4; D is possibly TRBD1 (6 bases). The receptor's source is a man aged 25 to 45 who received the YFV17D yellow fever vaccine. CDR3 sequence: CASSLWTEQYYF. CDR3 sequence (DNA): TGTGCCAGCAGCTTGTGGACAGAGCAATACTACTTC.